Listed here is a single T cell receptor (beta chain). The target antigen is unknown. This CDR3 has 15 amino acids. Germline V gene sequence: CDR1 SGHRS, CDR2 YFSETQ. The V end lost 0 bases, the J end lost 7 bases, and 14 bases lay between the germline ends. The libraries were made with immunoSEQ v3. Here immunoSEQ multiplex PCR was the method, and the copy in TCRdb shows in-frame clones only, minus some. The table records 18,000 or so clones, 83% of them present only once. The data stem from a study of TIL therapy for anti-PD-1-resistant metastatic lung cancer. Turning to the study itself: Patients then received nivolumab; progressors got lymphodepletion, TIL and IL-2. Findings of the study overall: Infused TIL clonotypes partially replaced the baseline blood repertoire, then decayed over months. Treatment-naive, never-smoker and oncogene-addicted patients were overrepresented in this highly selected cohort.

Time point defined: pre-treatment sample, taken before nivolumab and TIL therapy. Patients were adults with stage 4 NSCLC. Sequenced here: blood, sampled at baseline. The sequence was obtained from a person aged 25 to 85 with non-small cell lung cancer. The rearrangement links TRBV5-1 to TRBJ2-1; possible D gene TRBD1, 6 bases. The CDR3 DNA follows: TGCGCCAGCAGCTTGGTCAGGGGCCAAAGGAATGAGCAGTTCTTC. It translates to CASSLVRGQRNEQFF.